One sample yielded the 4 T cell receptor beta chains listed below, sequenced in a study of cytomegalovirus exposure and HLA in healthy donors. The assay was immunoSEQ multiplex PCR, and TCRdb's table has in-frame clones only and misses some. The data show 130,000 or so clones, with 90% seen just once and 6.2% held by the top ten. The sequencing input was PBMCs. These receptors were obtained from a woman aged 30 to 39 in good health and CMV-seropositive.

This rearrangement joins TRBV2 to TRBJ2-1; 8 bases match TRBD2. This CDR3 contains 18 residues. CDR1 and CDR2 (germline): SNHLY, FYNNEI. J was trimmed by 4 bases and V by 0 bases; bases with no gene match: 11. The CDR3 region has the DNA TGTGCCAGCAGTGAAGCCCGGGGTAGCGGGGTAGTATACAATGAGCAGTTCTTC. It yields the protein CASSEARGSGVVYNEQFF.

The chain combines TRBV10-1 with TRBJ2-7; D is unresolved. The CDR3 consists of 17 residues. CDR1 is WNHNN and CDR2 is SYGVQD in the germline V gene (reference sequence). The V gene lost 6 bases and the J gene lost 4 bases, with 25 bases spanning the gap. The CDR3 DNA follows: TGCGCCAGCAGCCCCCGCTTCCGAATTAGCCTCTATTACGAGCAGTACTTC. Translation gives CASSPRFRISLYYEQYF.

The gene calls are TRBV7-6 and TRBJ2-2; no definite D call. The CDR3 is 16 amino acids. Germline lookup yields CDR1 SGHVS and CDR2 FNYEAQ. Between the trimmed V and J ends, which lost 6 bases and 8 bases, there was a span of 22 bases. This CDR3 reads CASSKIYGSRSGELFF. CDR3 coding DNA: TGTGCCAGCAGTAAGATTTACGGTTCTAGATCTGGGGAGCTGTTTTTT.

J is TRBJ2-5 and V is TRBV2; no firm D call. Germline assignment: CDR1 SNHLY and CDR2 FYNNEI. This CDR3 has 11 amino acids. Between the trimmed V and J ends, which lost 8 bases and 5 bases, there was a span of 9 bases. The CDR3 DNA reads as TGTGCCAGCTCGTATATGGAGACCCAGTACTTC. It encodes CASSYMETQYF.